This T cell receptor (beta chain) was observed in a study of blood T cell repertoires in COVID-19. As originally analysed: Using reference gene primer amplification, nucleated cell counts were estimated. Sequencing was performed with immunoSEQ multiplex PCR; in TCRdb, only in-frame clones are kept and a portion is missing. Clone size and the V and J calls come from that table; the DNA yielded D and trimming. The sample yields over 250,000 clones, approximately 90% seen once. The CDR3 totals 16 residues. Germline assignment: CDR1 SGDLS and CDR2 YYNGEE. V lost 0 bases, J lost 5 bases, and 9 bases stayed unmatched.

V usage is TRBV9 and J usage is TRBJ2-3; 7 positions agree with TRBD1. The specimen was PBMCs or T cells enriched from blood (not recorded which). This receptor was obtained from a woman aged 55-69 years in a cohort exposed to, infected with or recovered from COVID-19 (not recorded which). The chain's CDR3 is CASSVVPPRQGDTQYF. The CDR3 nucleotides are TGTGCCAGCAGCGTAGTCCCTCCTCGACAGGGAGATACGCAGTATTTT. The complete variable domain, with remaining parts taken from reference TRBV9 and TRBJ2-3, reads DSGVTQTPKHLITATGQRVTLRCSPRSGDLSVYWYQQSLDQGLQFLIQYYNGEERAKGNILERFSAQQFPDLHSELNLSSLELGDSALYFCASSVVPPRQGDTQYFGPGTRLTVL.